This T cell receptor (beta chain) emerged from a study of siplizumab effects on memory and regulatory T cells. Clones were read by immunoSEQ multiplex PCR, and TCRdb kept only the in-frame ones, dropping some. The sample consists of approximately 100,000 clones, around 92% of them appearing once. The junction had 10 bases not matched to a gene; V was cut back by 4 bases and J by 2 bases. The CDR3 is 16 amino acids. The germline V gene has CDR1 SGHRS and CDR2 YFSETQ. Study results and caveats: No more than a minor fraction of alloreactive clones could be traced back to unstimulated subsets. Siplizumab conditions gave an average of almost 70% Treg-derived mappable alloreactive CD4+ clones, versus 25% to 30% for controls. Siplizumab, the agent tested, significantly reduced alloreactive sequences traceable to unstimulated CD4+ memory cells.

As regards this clone: The antigen remains unidentified.

This TCR came from a human donor in good health. Some clones in this sample may be carry-over from other donors' samples. The sequenced sample was CD4+ T cells sorted from blood. The chain recombines TRBV5-1 with TRBJ2-5; 8 bases agree with TRBD2. Written as DNA, the CDR3 is TGCGCCAGCAGCCGTGGGCTAGCGGGTACACAAGAGACCCAGTACTTC. Translation gives CASSRGLAGTQETQYF.